The 10 T cell receptor beta chains below come from one sample, sequenced in a study of identical twins. TCRdb re-analysed the 5' RACE reads in MiXCR, keeping a single row per CDR3 protein. The sample carries some 900,000 distinct CDR3 sequences, around 12% recorded once. These data were likewise used in another study, on yellow fever vaccine responses in identical twins.

The specimen sequenced was PBMCs. Source of these receptors: a woman under 30 in good health.

This clonotype was detected only a few times. The J gene is TRBJ2-1, the V gene TRBV3-1, with 8 bases identical to TRBD2. Germline CDR1 and CDR2: LGHDT and YNNKEL (reference sequence). J was trimmed by 8 bases and V by 0 bases; bases with no gene match: 9. The CDR3 has 16 residues. The CDR3 here is CASSQDTTGGPHEQFF. In DNA, the CDR3 is TGTGCCAGCAGCCAAGATACGACGGGAGGGCCGCATGAGCAGTTCTTC.

V usage is TRBV20-1 and J usage is TRBJ2-3, with D maybe TRBD2 (5 bases). The CDR3 sequence is 15 residues long. Trimming took off 1 base at V and 2 bases at J, with 13 bases between the two ends. Germline V CDR1 and CDR2: DFQATT, SNEGSKA (reference sequence). The CDR3 coding sequence is TGCAGTGCTAGAGCGAGCGGAGCCGACACAGATACGCAGTATTTT. Its protein product is CSARASGADTDTQYF.

The chain is built from TRBV5-1 and TRBJ1-2; D unclear. Germline V gene lookup returns CDR1 SGHRS and CDR2 YFSETQ. The CDR3 extends over 13 amino acids. V dropped 4 bases and J dropped 2 bases, with 9 bases sitting between them. CDR3 coding DNA: TGCGCCAGCAGCGTTGACGCAAACTATGGCTACACCTTC. Translation gives CASSVDANYGYTF.

This clonotype has only a few counts. V gene TRBV9 combines with J gene TRBJ1-1; the D gene is possibly TRBD1 (5 bases). The CDR3 has 15 residues. The ends were cut back, 2 bases at V and 1 base at J, with 12 bases in the middle. Germline CDR1 reads SGDLS; CDR2 reads YYNGEE. CDR3 sequence reads: CASSVLSGGNTEAFF. Here the CDR3 DNA reads TGTGCCAGCAGCGTTCTGAGCGGGGGGAACACTGAAGCTTTCTTT. The full variable domain, rest sourced from reference TRBV9 and TRBJ1-1, is DSGVTQTPKHLITATGQRVTLRCSPRSGDLSVYWYQQSLDQGLQFLIQYYNGEERAKGNILERFSAQQFPDLHSELNLSSLELGDSALYFCASSVLSGGNTEAFFGQGTRLTVV.

This clonotype was found a few times. J is TRBJ2-1 and V is TRBV12-3 or TRBV12-4, with 7 bases fitting TRBD2. V dropped 8 bases and J dropped 7; count of bases not matched to a gene: 14. The CDR3 covers 15 residues. CDR3 DNA: TGTGCCAGCGTTGGGGGGGAGGGCCCTCATAATGAGCAGTTCTTC. Its protein product is CASVGGEGPHNEQFF.

The chain uses TRBV18 and TRBJ1-1; D is unresolved. The V and J ends lost 6 bases and 7 bases respectively, with 18 bases between them. This CDR3 is 14 amino acids long. The germline V gene has CDR1 KGHSH and CDR2 LQKENI. CDR3 coding DNA: TGTGCCAGCTCCCCAATAGCAGTTCTGGGTGAAGCTTTCTTT. Its translation is CASSPIAVLGEAFF.

The chain links TRBV10-3 to TRBJ1-2; D perhaps matches TRBD1 (5 bases). The germline V and J ends were trimmed by 5 bases and 4 bases, with 8 bases remaining between them. Germline V CDR1 and CDR2: ENHRY, SYGVKD. This CDR3 is built from 12 residues. CDR3 loop: CAISTGSYGYTF. As DNA, the CDR3 is TGTGCCATCAGTACAGGTTCCTATGGCTACACCTTC.

This clonotype was found a few times. This may arise from a read error, as a much more abundant clone is one base away. The V and J genes are TRBV11-2 and TRBJ1-2; D gene uncertain. The germline V gene has CDR1 SGHAT and CDR2 FQNNGV. The CDR3 loop spans 13 amino acids. The CDR3 loop reads CAGSLSTEYGYTF. The CDR3 nucleotides are TGTGCCGGCAGCTTATCAACAGAGTATGGCTACACCTTC.

The V and J genes are TRBV5-5 and TRBJ1-1; D is unresolved. Germline CDR1 and CDR2: SGHKS and YYEKEE (reference sequence). V lost 0 bases, J lost 1 base, and 13 bases lay in between. This CDR3 contains 16 residues. Here the CDR3 DNA reads TGTGCCAGCAGCTTGGTGAATGGGCAGAGGAACACTGAAGCTTTCTTT. It is translated as CASSLVNGQRNTEAFF.

Here the CDR3 DNA reads TGCAGCGTTGAAGATTCGGGAAACAGGGGGCGGGGCGAGCAGTACTTC. It specifies CSVEDSGNRGRGEQYF. V is TRBV29-1 and J is TRBJ2-7; TRBD1 matches 9 bases. Germline-derived CDR1 and CDR2 are SQVTM and ANQGSEA. Trimming cost V 0 bases and J 6 bases; bases outside gene matches: 12. This CDR3 is 16 amino acids long.